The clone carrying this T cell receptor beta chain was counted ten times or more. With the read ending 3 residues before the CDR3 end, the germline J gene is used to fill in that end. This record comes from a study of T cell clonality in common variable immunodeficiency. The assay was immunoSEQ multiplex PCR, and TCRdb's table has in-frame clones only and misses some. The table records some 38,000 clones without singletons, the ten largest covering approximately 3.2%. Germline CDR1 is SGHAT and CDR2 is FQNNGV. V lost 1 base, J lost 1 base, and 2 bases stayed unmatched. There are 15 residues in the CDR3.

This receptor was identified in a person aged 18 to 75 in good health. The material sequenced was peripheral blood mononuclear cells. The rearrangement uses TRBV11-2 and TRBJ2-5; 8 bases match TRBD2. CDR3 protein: CASSLGGTSQETQYF. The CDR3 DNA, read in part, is TGTGCCAGCAGCTTAGGTGGGACTAGCCAAGAGACC.